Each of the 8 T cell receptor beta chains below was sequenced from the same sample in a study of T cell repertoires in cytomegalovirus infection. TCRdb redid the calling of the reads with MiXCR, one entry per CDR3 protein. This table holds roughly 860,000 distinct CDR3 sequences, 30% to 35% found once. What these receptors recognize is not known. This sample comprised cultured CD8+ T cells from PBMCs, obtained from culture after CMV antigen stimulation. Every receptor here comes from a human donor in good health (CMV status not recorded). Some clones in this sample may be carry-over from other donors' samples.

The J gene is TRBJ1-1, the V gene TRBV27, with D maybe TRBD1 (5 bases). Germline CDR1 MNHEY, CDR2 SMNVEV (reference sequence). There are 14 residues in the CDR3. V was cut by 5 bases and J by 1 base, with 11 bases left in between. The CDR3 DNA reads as TGTGCCAGCAGTCCCCCGGACAAGAACACTGAAGCTTTCTTT. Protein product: CASSPPDKNTEAFF.

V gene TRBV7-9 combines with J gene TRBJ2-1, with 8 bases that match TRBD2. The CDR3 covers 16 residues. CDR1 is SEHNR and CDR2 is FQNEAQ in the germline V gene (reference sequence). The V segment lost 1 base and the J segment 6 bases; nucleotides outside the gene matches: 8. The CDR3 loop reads CASSLGGGLVSNEQFF. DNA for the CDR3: TGTGCCAGCAGCTTAGGGGGGGGACTAGTGTCCAATGAGCAGTTCTTC.

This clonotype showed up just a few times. CDR3 loop: CASSFRGVTSGLYNEQFF. The CDR3 nucleotides read TGTGCCAGCAGCTTCCGGGGGGTGACTAGCGGGCTCTACAATGAGCAGTTCTTC. The V and J genes are TRBV7-9 and TRBJ2-1, with 10 bases aligning to TRBD2. CDR1 is SEHNR, CDR2 FQNEAQ, per germline (reference sequence). This CDR3 region has 18 residues. V lost 3 bases, J lost 3 bases, and 11 bases stayed unmatched.

The CDR3 here is CASSNVLGGYEQYF. CDR3 nucleotides: TGTGCCAGCAGCAATGTCCTTGGGGGGTACGAGCAGTACTTC. This chain connects TRBV27 to TRBJ2-7; TRBD2 is a possible D gene (6 bases). V lost 6 bases and J lost 4, with 16 bases in between. The CDR3 sequence is 14 residues long. Germline V lookup: CDR1 MNHEY, CDR2 SMNVEV (reference sequence).

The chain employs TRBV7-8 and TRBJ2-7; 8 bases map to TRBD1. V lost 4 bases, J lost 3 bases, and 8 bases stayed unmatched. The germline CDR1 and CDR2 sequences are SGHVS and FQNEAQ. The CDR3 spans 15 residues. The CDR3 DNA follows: TGTGCCAGCAGCTACCGGGACAGGAACCTCTACGAGCAGTACTTC. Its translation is CASSYRDRNLYEQYF.

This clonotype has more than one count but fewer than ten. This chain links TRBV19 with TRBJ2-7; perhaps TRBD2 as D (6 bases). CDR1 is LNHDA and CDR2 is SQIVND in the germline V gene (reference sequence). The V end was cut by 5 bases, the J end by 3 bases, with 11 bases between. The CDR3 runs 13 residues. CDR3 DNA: TGTGCCAGTAGTGCGGGGCAGTTCTACGAGCAGTACTTC. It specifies CASSAGQFYEQYF.

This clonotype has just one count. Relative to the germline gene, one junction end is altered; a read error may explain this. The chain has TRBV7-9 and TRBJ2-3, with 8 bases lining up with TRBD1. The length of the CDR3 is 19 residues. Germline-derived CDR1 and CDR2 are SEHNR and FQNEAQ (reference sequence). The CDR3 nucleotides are TGTGCCAGCAGCTTTTTCCTGGACGGGACAGGATTTCGCACAGGTACGCAGTATTTT. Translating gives CASSFFLDGTGFRTGTQYF.

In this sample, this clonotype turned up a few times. CDR3 DNA sequence: TGTGCCAGCAGTTTACCTTTGGACAATGAGCAGTTCTTC. Encoded protein: CASSLPLDNEQFF. The rearrangement joins TRBV28 to TRBJ2-1; the D is unclear. CDR1 and CDR2 from the germline V gene are MDHEN and SYDVKM. V was pared by 2 bases and J by 5 bases, with 7 bases between. The CDR3 length is 13 residues.